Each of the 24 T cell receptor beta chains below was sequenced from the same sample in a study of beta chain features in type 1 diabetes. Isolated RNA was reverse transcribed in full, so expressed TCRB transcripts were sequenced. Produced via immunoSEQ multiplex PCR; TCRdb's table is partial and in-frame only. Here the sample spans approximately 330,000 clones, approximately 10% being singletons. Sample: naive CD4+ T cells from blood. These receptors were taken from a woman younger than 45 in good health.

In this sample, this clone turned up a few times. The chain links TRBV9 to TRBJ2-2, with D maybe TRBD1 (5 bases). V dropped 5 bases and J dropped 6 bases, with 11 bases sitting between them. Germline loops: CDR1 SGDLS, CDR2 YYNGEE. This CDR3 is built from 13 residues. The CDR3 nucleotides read TGTGCCAGCAGAGCCACAGGTGCCGGGGAGCTGTTTTTT. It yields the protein CASRATGAGELFF.

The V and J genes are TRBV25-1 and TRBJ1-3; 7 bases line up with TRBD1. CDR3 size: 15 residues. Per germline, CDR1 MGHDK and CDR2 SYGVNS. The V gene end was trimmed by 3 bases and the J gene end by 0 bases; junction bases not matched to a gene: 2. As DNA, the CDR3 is TGTGCCAGCAGTGAGACAGGGATCTCTGGAAACACCATATATTTT. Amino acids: CASSETGISGNTIYF. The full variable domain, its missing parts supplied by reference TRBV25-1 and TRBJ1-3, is EADIYQTPRYLVIGTGKKITLECSQTMGHDKMYWYQQDPGMELHLIHYSYGVNSTEKGDLSSESTVSRIRTEHFPLTLESARPSHTSQYLCASSETGISGNTIYFGEGSWLTVV.

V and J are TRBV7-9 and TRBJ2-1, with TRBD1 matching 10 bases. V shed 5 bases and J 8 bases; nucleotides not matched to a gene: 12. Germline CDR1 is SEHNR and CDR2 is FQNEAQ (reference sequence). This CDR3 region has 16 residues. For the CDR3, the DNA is TGTGCCAGCAGCCACCGGGACAGGGGATTTACGGATGAGCAGTTCTTC. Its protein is CASSHRDRGFTDEQFF.

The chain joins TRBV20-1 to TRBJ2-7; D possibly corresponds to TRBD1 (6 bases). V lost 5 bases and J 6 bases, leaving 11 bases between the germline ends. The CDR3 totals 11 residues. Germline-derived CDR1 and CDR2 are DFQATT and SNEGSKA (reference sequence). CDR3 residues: CSAHRVGEQYF. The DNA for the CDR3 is TGCAGTGCTCACAGGGTTGGCGAGCAGTACTTC.

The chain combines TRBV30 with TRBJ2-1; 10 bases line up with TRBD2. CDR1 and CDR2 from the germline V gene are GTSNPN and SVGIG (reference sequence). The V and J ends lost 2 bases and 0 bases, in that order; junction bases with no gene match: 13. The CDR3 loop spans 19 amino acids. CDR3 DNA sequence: TGTGCCTGGAGTTCACTAGGCGAGCGGGAGGGAAGCTCCTACAATGAGCAGTTCTTC. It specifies CAWSSLGEREGSSYNEQFF. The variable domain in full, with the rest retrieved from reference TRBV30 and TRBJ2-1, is SQTIHQWPATLVQPVGSPLSLECTVEGTSNPNLYWYRQAAGRGLQLLFYSVGIGQISSEVPQNLSASRPQDRQFILSSKKLLLSDSGFYLCAWSSLGEREGSSYNEQFFGPGTRLTVL.

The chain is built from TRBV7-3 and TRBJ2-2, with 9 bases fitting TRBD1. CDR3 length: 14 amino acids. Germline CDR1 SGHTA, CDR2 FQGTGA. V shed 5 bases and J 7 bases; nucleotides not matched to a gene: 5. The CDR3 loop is CASSPTGGFGELFF. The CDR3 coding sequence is TGTGCCAGCAGCCCTACAGGGGGCTTCGGGGAGCTGTTTTTT.

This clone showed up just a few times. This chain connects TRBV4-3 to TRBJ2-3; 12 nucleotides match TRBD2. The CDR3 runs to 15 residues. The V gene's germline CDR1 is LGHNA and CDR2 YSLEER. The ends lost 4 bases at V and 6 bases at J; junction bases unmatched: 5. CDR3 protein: CASSPGLAGEDTQYF. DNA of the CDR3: TGCGCCAGCAGCCCGGGACTAGCGGGTGAGGATACGCAGTATTTT.

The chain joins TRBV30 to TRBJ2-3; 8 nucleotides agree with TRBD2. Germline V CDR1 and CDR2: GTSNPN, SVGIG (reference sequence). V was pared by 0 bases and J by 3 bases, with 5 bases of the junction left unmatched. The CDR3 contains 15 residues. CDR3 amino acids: CAWSVQSGSTDTQYF. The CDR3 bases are TGTGCCTGGAGTGTACAGAGCGGGAGTACAGATACGCAGTATTTT.

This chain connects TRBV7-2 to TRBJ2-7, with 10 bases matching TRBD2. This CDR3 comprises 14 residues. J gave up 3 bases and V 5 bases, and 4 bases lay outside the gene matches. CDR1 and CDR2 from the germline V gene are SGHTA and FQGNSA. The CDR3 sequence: CASSLSGRDYEQYF. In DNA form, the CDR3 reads TGTGCCAGCAGCCTCAGCGGGAGGGACTACGAGCAGTACTTC.

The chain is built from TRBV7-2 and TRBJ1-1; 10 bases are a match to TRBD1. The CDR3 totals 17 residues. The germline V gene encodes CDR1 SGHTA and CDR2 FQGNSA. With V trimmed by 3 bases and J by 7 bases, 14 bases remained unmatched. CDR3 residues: CASSFGGGTGADVEAFF. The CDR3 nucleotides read TGTGCCAGCAGCTTTGGGGGAGGGACAGGGGCCGATGTTGAAGCTTTCTTT. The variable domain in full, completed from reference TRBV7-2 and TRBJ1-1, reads GAGVSQSPSNKVTEKGKDVELRCDPISGHTALYWYRQSLGQGLEFLIYFQGNSAPDKSGLPSDRFSAERTGGSVSTLTIQRTQQEDSAVYLCASSFGGGTGADVEAFFGQGTRLTVV.

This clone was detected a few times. CDR3: CASSEFLVSHSPPYEQYF. The CDR3 nucleotides are TGTGCCAGCAGTGAATTTCTGGTGTCCCATAGTCCGCCGTACGAGCAGTACTTC. This chain links TRBV6-1 with TRBJ2-7; D is unresolved. From germline, CDR1 is MNHNS and CDR2 SASEGT. The CDR3 extends over 18 amino acids. V was cut by 2 bases and J by 4 bases, with 24 bases left in between.

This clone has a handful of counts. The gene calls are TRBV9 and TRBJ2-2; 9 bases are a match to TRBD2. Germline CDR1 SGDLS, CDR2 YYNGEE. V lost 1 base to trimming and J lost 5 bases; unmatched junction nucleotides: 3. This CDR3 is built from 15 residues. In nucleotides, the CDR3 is TGTGCCAGCAGCGTAATCGCGGGAGGGACCGGGGAGCTGTTTTTT. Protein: CASSVIAGGTGELFF.

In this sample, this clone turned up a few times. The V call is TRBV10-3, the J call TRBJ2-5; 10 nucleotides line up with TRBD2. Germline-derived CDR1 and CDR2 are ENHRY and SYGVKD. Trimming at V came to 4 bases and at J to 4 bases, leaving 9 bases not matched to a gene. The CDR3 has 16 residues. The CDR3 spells CAISGTSGDITETQYF. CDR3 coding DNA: TGTGCCATCAGTGGGACTAGCGGAGATATCACAGAGACCCAGTACTTC.

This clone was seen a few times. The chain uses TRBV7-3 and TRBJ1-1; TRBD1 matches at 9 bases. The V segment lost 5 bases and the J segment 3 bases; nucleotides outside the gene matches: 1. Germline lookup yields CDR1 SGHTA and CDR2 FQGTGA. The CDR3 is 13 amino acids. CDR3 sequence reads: CASSRDRDTEAFF. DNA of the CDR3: TGTGCCAGCAGCCGGGACAGGGACACTGAAGCTTTCTTT.

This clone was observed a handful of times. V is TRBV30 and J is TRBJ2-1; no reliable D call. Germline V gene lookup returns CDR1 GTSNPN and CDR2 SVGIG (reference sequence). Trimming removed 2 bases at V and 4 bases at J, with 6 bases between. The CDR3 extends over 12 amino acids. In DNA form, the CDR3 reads TGTGCCTGGAGTCCCGGGTACAATGAGCAGTTCTTC. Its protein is CAWSPGYNEQFF.

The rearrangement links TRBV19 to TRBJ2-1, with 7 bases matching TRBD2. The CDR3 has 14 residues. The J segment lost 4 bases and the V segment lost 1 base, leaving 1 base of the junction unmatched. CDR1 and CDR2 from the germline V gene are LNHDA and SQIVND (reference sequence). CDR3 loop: CASSIGLAYNEQFF. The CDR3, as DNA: TGTGCCAGTAGTATAGGACTAGCTTACAATGAGCAGTTCTTC.

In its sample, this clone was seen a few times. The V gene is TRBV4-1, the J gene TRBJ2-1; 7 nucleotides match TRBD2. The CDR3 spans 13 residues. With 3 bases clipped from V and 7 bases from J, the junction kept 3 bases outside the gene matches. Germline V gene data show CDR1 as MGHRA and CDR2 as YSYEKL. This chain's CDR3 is CASSHGGRNEQFF. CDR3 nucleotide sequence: TGCGCCAGCAGCCATGGCGGGAGAAATGAGCAGTTCTTC.

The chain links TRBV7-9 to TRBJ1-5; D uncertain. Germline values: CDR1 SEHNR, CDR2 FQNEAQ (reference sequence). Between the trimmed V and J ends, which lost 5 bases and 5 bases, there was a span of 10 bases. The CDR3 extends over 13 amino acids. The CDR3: CASSPGRDQPQHF. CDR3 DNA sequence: TGTGCCAGCAGCCCGGGAAGGGATCAGCCCCAGCATTTT.

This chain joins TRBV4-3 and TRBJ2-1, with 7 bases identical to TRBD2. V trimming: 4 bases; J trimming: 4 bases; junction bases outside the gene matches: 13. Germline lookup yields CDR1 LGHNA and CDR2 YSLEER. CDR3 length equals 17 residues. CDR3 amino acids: CASSPLWGGSKYNEQFF. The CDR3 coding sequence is TGCGCCAGCAGCCCTCTGTGGGGCGGGAGTAAGTACAATGAGCAGTTCTTC.

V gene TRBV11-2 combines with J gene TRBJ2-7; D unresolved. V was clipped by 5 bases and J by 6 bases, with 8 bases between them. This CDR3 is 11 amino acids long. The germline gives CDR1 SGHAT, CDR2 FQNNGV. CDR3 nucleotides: TGTGCCAGCAGCCCAAAGCTCGAGCAGTACTTC. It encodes CASSPKLEQYF.

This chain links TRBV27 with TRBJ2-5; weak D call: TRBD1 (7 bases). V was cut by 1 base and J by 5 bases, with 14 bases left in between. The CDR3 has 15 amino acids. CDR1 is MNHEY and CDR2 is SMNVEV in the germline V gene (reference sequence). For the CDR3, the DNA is TGTGCCAGCAGTTTATACCCCAGGGGGAGGGAGACCCAGTACTTC. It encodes CASSLYPRGRETQYF.

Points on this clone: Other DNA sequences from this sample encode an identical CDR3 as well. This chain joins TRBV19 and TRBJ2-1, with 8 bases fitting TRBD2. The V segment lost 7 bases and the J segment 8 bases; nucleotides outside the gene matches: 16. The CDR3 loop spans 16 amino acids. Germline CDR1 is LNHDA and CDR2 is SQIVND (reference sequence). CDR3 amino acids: CASKEGPGLGRDEQFF. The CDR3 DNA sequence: TGTGCCAGTAAGGAGGGCCCGGGACTAGGTCGAGATGAGCAGTTCTTC.

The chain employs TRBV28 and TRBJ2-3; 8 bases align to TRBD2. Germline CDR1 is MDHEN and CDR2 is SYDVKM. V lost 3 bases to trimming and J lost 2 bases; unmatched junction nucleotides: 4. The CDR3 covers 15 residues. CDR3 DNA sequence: TGTGCCAGCAGTTTCCCGGGAGGGGCCACAGATACGCAGTATTTT. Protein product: CASSFPGGATDTQYF.

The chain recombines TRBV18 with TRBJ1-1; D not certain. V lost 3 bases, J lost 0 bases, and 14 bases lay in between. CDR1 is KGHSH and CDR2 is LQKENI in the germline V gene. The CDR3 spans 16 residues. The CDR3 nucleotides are TGTGCCAGCTCACCCCGGGTTGTCGGGGTGAACACTGAAGCTTTCTTT. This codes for CASSPRVVGVNTEAFF.